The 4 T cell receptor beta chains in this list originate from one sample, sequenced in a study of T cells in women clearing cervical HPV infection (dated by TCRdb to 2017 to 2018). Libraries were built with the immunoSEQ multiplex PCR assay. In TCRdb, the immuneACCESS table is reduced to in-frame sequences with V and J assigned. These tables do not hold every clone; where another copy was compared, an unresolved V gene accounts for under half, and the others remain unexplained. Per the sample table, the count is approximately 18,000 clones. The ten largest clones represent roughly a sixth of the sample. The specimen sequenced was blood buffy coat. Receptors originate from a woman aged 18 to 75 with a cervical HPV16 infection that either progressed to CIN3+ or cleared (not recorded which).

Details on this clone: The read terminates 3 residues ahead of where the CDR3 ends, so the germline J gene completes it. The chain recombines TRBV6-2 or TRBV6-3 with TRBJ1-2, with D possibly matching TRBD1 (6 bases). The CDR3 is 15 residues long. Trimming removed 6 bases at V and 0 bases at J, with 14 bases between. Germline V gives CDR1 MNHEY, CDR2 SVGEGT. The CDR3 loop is CASRIQDSPNYGYTF. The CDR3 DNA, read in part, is TGTGCCAGCAGGATCCAGGACAGCCCTAACTATGGC.

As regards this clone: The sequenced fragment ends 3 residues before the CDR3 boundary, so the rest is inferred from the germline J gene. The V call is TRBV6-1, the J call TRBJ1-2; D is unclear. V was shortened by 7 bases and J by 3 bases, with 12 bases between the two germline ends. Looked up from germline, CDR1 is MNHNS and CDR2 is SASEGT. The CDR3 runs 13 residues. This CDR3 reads CASNDGHYYGYTF. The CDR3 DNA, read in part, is TGTGCCAGCAATGACGGTCATTACTATGGC.

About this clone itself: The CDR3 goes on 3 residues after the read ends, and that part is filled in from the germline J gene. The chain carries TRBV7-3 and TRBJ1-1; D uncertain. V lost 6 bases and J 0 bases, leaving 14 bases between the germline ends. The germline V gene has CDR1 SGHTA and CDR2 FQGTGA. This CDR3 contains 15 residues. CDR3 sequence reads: CASSHITPLNTEAFF. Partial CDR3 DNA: TGTGCCAGCAGTCACATTACCCCGCTGAACACTGAA.

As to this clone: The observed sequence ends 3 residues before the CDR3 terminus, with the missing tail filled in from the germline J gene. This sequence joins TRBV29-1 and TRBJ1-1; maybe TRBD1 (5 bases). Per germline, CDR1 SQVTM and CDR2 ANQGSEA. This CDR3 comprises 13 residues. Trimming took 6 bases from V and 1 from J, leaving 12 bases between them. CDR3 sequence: CSVEGRGNTEAFF. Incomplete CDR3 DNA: TGCAGCGTGGAGGGTAGGGGGAACACTGAA.